The text below deals with one T cell receptor (beta chain). This entry comes from a study of blood T cell repertoires in COVID-19. Using immunoSEQ multiplex PCR, the repertoire was profiled, and TCRdb retains in-frame clones only, with some absent. This sample has around 260,000 clones, with roughly 90% found just once. The CDR3 has 18 residues. Germline V CDR1 and CDR2: MGHRA, YSYEKL. V was clipped by 0 bases and J by 2 bases, with 20 bases between them. The sequencing sample was made of peripheral blood. The chain combines TRBV4-1 with TRBJ2-7; tentatively, D is TRBD2 (5 bases). The clonotype was recovered from a woman aged 30 to 39 with COVID-19, enrolled during active disease. The CDR3 nucleotides are TGCGCCAGCAGCCAAGATCTTTTCGGGATGGGCAGCACCTACGAGCAGTACTTC. Residues: CASSQDLFGMGSTYEQYF.